Listed below are T cell receptor beta chains from one sample, sequenced in a study of identical twins. From the 5' RACE reads, TCRdb called clonotypes with MiXCR, one entry per CDR3 protein. The sample records around 1.7 million distinct CDR3 sequences, around 33% being singletons. Sequencing was performed on cord blood. The receptors come from a newborn girl in good health. CDR3s include the opening cysteine and the closing phenylalanine or tryptophan. D genes are given only for firm matches. A row's size may be missing; if present it is once, few, many or a size class.

CDR3aa: CASSYQTTGTPSNEQFF; CDR3nt: TGTGCCAGCAGTTACCAGACCACCGGGACGCCTAGCAATGAGCAGTTCTTC; d_gene: -; j_gene: TRBJ2-1; abundance: -; len: 17; v_gene: TRBV6-2/TRBV6-3
CDR3aa: CASSTPGLAKNIQYF; CDR3nt: TGTGCCAGCAGTACCCCGGGACTAGCCAAAAACATTCAGTACTTC; d_gene: -; j_gene: TRBJ2-4; abundance: many; len: 15; v_gene: TRBV28
CDR3aa: CATRVLNQPQHF; CDR3nt: TGTGCCACCAGGGTCCTCAATCAGCCCCAGCATTTT; d_gene: -; j_gene: TRBJ1-5; abundance: few; len: 12; v_gene: TRBV2
CDR3aa: CASTTQPSDNEQFF; CDR3nt: TGTGCCAGCACCACCCAGCCCTCGGACAATGAGCAGTTCTTC; d_gene: -; j_gene: TRBJ2-1; abundance: -; len: 14; v_gene: TRBV11-1
CDR3aa: CASSLGGRRGGNTIYF; CDR3nt: TGTGCCAGCAGTTTAGGGGGGCGTAGAGGTGGAAACACCATATATTTT; d_gene: -; j_gene: TRBJ1-3; abundance: -; len: 16; v_gene: TRBV12-3/TRBV12-4
CDR3aa: CASRRQGGNYGYTF; CDR3nt: TGTGCCAGCAGGAGACAGGGGGGTAACTATGGCTACACCTTC; d_gene: TRBD1; j_gene: TRBJ1-2; abundance: few; len: 14; v_gene: TRBV12-3/TRBV12-4
CDR3aa: CASSLAGGMISPLHF; CDR3nt: TGTGCCAGCAGCTTAGCTGGGGGTATGATTTCACCCCTCCACTTT; d_gene: -; j_gene: TRBJ1-6; abundance: few; len: 15; v_gene: TRBV7-2
CDR3aa: CASSELLRAEVFF; CDR3nt: TGTGCCAGCAGTGAATTGCTGAGGGCTGAAGTTTTCTTT; d_gene: -; j_gene: TRBJ1-1; abundance: -; len: 13; v_gene: TRBV25-1
CDR3aa: CASSLGARVGSYEQYF; CDR3nt: TGTGCCAGCAGCTTAGGTGCCAGGGTCGGTTCCTACGAGCAGTACTTC; d_gene: -; j_gene: TRBJ2-7; abundance: -; len: 16; v_gene: TRBV7-8
CDR3aa: CASSQLLAGDITDTQYF; CDR3nt: TGTGCCAGCAGCCAACTACTAGCGGGGGATATCACAGATACGCAGTATTTT; d_gene: TRBD2; j_gene: TRBJ2-3; abundance: -; len: 17; v_gene: TRBV3-1
CDR3aa: CASSLESGIQETQYF; CDR3nt: TGCGCCAGCAGCTTGGAGAGCGGGATCCAAGAGACCCAGTACTTC; d_gene: TRBD2; j_gene: TRBJ2-5; abundance: few; len: 15; v_gene: TRBV5-1
CDR3aa: CASSESRAYGYTF; CDR3nt: TGTGCCAGCAGTGAAAGTCGGGCCTATGGCTACACCTTC; d_gene: -; j_gene: TRBJ1-2; abundance: many; len: 13; v_gene: TRBV2
CDR3aa: CACPKTLSGANVLTF; CDR3nt: TGTGCCTGTCCAAAAACCCTCTCTGGGGCCAACGTCCTGACTTTC; d_gene: -; j_gene: TRBJ2-6; abundance: -; len: 15; v_gene: TRBV30
CDR3aa: CSASRWGLAIYEQFF; CDR3nt: TGCAGTGCTAGTCGGTGGGGACTAGCGATTTATGAGCAGTTCTTC; d_gene: TRBD2; j_gene: TRBJ2-1; abundance: few; len: 15; v_gene: TRBV20-1
CDR3aa: CASTSLGSMNTEAFF; CDR3nt: TGTGCCAGCACCTCATTAGGCTCCATGAACACTGAAGCTTTCTTT; d_gene: -; j_gene: TRBJ1-1; abundance: few; len: 15; v_gene: TRBV12-3/TRBV12-4
CDR3aa: CASSVRTVLETQYF; CDR3nt: TGTGCCAGCAGTGTCCGGACTGTCCTAGAGACCCAGTACTTC; d_gene: -; j_gene: TRBJ2-5; abundance: few; len: 14; v_gene: TRBV6-1
CDR3aa: CSAAGRTGTGNTIYF; CDR3nt: TGCAGTGCAGCAGGACGGACAGGGACTGGAAACACCATATATTTT; d_gene: TRBD1; j_gene: TRBJ1-3; abundance: once; len: 15; v_gene: TRBV20-1
CDR3aa: CSVGDRNSGANVLTF; CDR3nt: TGCAGCGTCGGGGATCGGAACTCTGGGGCCAACGTCCTGACTTTC; d_gene: -; j_gene: TRBJ2-6; abundance: -; len: 15; v_gene: TRBV29-1
CDR3aa: CASSSSRGVMNTEAFF; CDR3nt: TGTGCCAGCAGTTCCTCCCGGGGGGTGATGAACACTGAAGCTTTCTTT; d_gene: -; j_gene: TRBJ1-1; abundance: once; len: 16; v_gene: TRBV27
CDR3aa: CASSPYGEGMIYNEQFF; CDR3nt: TGTGCCAGCAGCCCCTATGGTGAGGGGATGATTTACAATGAGCAGTTCTTC; d_gene: -; j_gene: TRBJ2-1; abundance: many; len: 17; v_gene: TRBV4-2
CDR3aa: CASSPTTLNRTYNEQFF; CDR3nt: TGTGCCAGCAGCCCTACCACCCTTAATAGGACCTACAATGAGCAGTTCTTC; d_gene: -; j_gene: TRBJ2-1; abundance: few; len: 17; v_gene: TRBV4-2
CDR3aa: CASSQGASVLYEQYF; CDR3nt: TGTGCCAGCAGCCAGGGAGCTAGCGTACTCTACGAGCAGTACTTC; d_gene: -; j_gene: TRBJ2-7; abundance: -; len: 15; v_gene: TRBV4-2
CDR3aa: CASSLLAGSKETQYF; CDR3nt: TGTGCCAGCAGTTTATTAGCTGGGTCAAAAGAGACCCAGTACTTC; d_gene: -; j_gene: TRBJ2-5; abundance: -; len: 15; v_gene: TRBV12-3/TRBV12-4
CDR3aa: CASGPTGDHGYTF; CDR3nt: TGTGCTAGTGGCCCGACAGGGGATCATGGCTACACCTTC; d_gene: TRBD1; j_gene: TRBJ1-2; abundance: few; len: 13; v_gene: TRBV12-5
CDR3aa: CASSVTSGGSTTQYF; CDR3nt: TGTGCCAGCAGTGTGACTAGCGGGGGGTCTACCACGCAGTATTTT; d_gene: TRBD2; j_gene: TRBJ2-3; abundance: -; len: 15; v_gene: TRBV12-3/TRBV12-4
CDR3aa: CASSLASGSEDTQYF; CDR3nt: TGTGCCAGCAGCTTAGCTAGCGGGAGTGAAGATACGCAGTATTTT; d_gene: TRBD2; j_gene: TRBJ2-3; abundance: many; len: 15; v_gene: TRBV7-9
CDR3aa: CASSQVWGDRRSYNEQFF; CDR3nt: TGCGCCAGCAGCCAAGTTTGGGGAGACCGTCGATCCTACAATGAGCAGTTCTTC; d_gene: -; j_gene: TRBJ2-1; abundance: -; len: 18; v_gene: TRBV4-1
CDR3aa: CASSLVGGAKAFF; CDR3nt: TGCGCCAGCAGCTTGGTTGGCGGGGCCAAGGCTTTCTTT; d_gene: -; j_gene: TRBJ1-1; abundance: -; len: 13; v_gene: TRBV5-1
CDR3aa: CSAQHNRGSNQPQHF; CDR3nt: TGCAGTGCTCAACATAACAGGGGTAGCAATCAGCCCCAGCATTTT; d_gene: TRBD1; j_gene: TRBJ1-5; abundance: -; len: 15; v_gene: TRBV20-1
CDR3aa: CSARGGKQETQYF; CDR3nt: TGCAGTGCTAGAGGTGGGAAACAAGAGACCCAGTACTTC; d_gene: -; j_gene: TRBJ2-5; abundance: -; len: 13; v_gene: TRBV20-1
CDR3aa: CASSLSNSVQTRRYNEQFF; CDR3nt: TGTGCCAGCAGTTTATCAAATTCCGTACAGACTAGACGCTACAATGAGCAGTTCTTC; d_gene: -; j_gene: TRBJ2-1; abundance: -; len: 19; v_gene: TRBV27
CDR3aa: CASSYNRGHEQFF; CDR3nt: TGTGCCAGCAGTTACAACAGGGGGCACGAGCAGTTCTTC; d_gene: TRBD1; j_gene: TRBJ2-1; abundance: once; len: 13; v_gene: TRBV6-5
CDR3aa: CASSERWRQSNQPQHF; CDR3nt: TGTGCCAGCAGTGAAAGGTGGAGACAAAGCAATCAGCCCCAGCATTTT; d_gene: -; j_gene: TRBJ1-5; abundance: -; len: 16; v_gene: TRBV6-1
CDR3aa: CASSSIDASTDTQFF; CDR3nt: TGTGCCAGCAGCAGCATAGACGCTAGCACAGATACGCAGTTCTTC; d_gene: -; j_gene: TRBJ2-1; abundance: -; len: 15; v_gene: TRBV5-6
CDR3aa: CASSPGILSPLHF; CDR3nt: TGTGCCAGCAGTCCCGGGATCCTTTCACCCCTCCACTTT; d_gene: -; j_gene: TRBJ1-6; abundance: few; len: 13; v_gene: TRBV27
CDR3aa: CASSDSGTSGIYTQYF; CDR3nt: TGTGCCAGCAGTGACTCCGGGACTAGCGGAATATATACGCAGTATTTT; d_gene: TRBD2; j_gene: TRBJ2-3; abundance: -; len: 16; v_gene: TRBV6-4
CDR3aa: CASSQSALAGLNTGELFF; CDR3nt: TGTGCCAGCAGCCAAAGCGCTTTAGCGGGGTTGAACACCGGGGAGCTGTTTTTT; d_gene: TRBD2; j_gene: TRBJ2-2; abundance: few; len: 18; v_gene: TRBV4-2
CDR3aa: CASRGQVATEAFF; CDR3nt: TGTGCCAGCAGAGGACAGGTCGCCACTGAAGCTTTCTTT; d_gene: TRBD1; j_gene: TRBJ1-1; abundance: few; len: 13; v_gene: TRBV2
CDR3aa: CASNSTNEQYF; CDR3nt: TGTGCCAGCAACTCGACAAACGAGCAGTACTTC; d_gene: -; j_gene: TRBJ2-7; abundance: few; len: 11; v_gene: TRBV6-6
CDR3aa: CSVDGGREQYF; CDR3nt: TGCAGCGTTGATGGGGGGAGGGAGCAGTACTTC; d_gene: -; j_gene: TRBJ2-7; abundance: few; len: 11; v_gene: TRBV29-1
CDR3aa: CSGSAGGGEKLFF; CDR3nt: TGCAGCGGTTCAGCGGGCGGTGGTGAAAAACTGTTTTTT; d_gene: -; j_gene: TRBJ1-4; abundance: many; len: 13; v_gene: TRBV29-1
CDR3aa: CSARRIGSPLTPLHF; CDR3nt: TGCAGTGCTAGAAGAATAGGGAGTCCACTCACACCCCTCCACTTT; d_gene: -; j_gene: TRBJ1-6; abundance: few; len: 15; v_gene: TRBV20-1
CDR3aa: CATSAPVDRGNEQYF; CDR3nt: TGTGCCACCAGTGCACCAGTTGACAGGGGCAATGAGCAGTACTTC; d_gene: TRBD1; j_gene: TRBJ2-7; abundance: -; len: 15; v_gene: TRBV24-1
CDR3aa: CSARWIRSTDTQYF; CDR3nt: TGCAGTGCTAGATGGATTCGTAGTACAGATACGCAGTATTTT; d_gene: -; j_gene: TRBJ2-3; abundance: few; len: 14; v_gene: TRBV20-1
CDR3aa: CASSYGGGLDYGYTF; CDR3nt: TGTGCCAGCAGTTACGGGGGGGGACTAGACTATGGCTACACCTTC; d_gene: -; j_gene: TRBJ1-2; abundance: few; len: 15; v_gene: TRBV6-6
CDR3aa: CASSLEFGGYTQETQYF; CDR3nt: TGTGCCAGCAGTTTAGAGTTTGGCGGGTACACGCAAGAGACCCAGTACTTC; d_gene: -; j_gene: TRBJ2-5; abundance: many; len: 17; v_gene: TRBV12-3/TRBV12-4
CDR3aa: CASSQVRFTGKAYNEQFF; CDR3nt: TGTGCCAGCAGCCAAGTTCGATTCACAGGGAAGGCGTACAATGAGCAGTTCTTC; d_gene: -; j_gene: TRBJ2-1; abundance: -; len: 18; v_gene: TRBV4-2
CDR3aa: CSVYRASSYEQYF; CDR3nt: TGCAGCGTCTACAGGGCTAGCTCCTACGAGCAGTACTTC; d_gene: -; j_gene: TRBJ2-7; abundance: -; len: 13; v_gene: TRBV29-1
CDR3aa: CASRQGPYNEQFF; CDR3nt: TGTGCCAGCAGACAGGGTCCCTACAATGAGCAGTTCTTC; d_gene: -; j_gene: TRBJ2-1; abundance: -; len: 13; v_gene: TRBV6-6
CDR3aa: CASSFVGFTQSGSLDNEQFF; CDR3nt: TGTGCCAGCAGTTTTGTCGGGTTTACCCAGAGCGGGAGCCTGGACAATGAGCAGTTCTTC; d_gene: TRBD2; j_gene: TRBJ2-1; abundance: -; len: 20; v_gene: TRBV28
CDR3aa: CASRNIVQGEIYGYTF; CDR3nt: TGTGCCAGCAGGAACATTGTCCAGGGCGAAATCTATGGCTACACCTTC; d_gene: -; j_gene: TRBJ1-2; abundance: -; len: 16; v_gene: TRBV12-3/TRBV12-4
CDR3aa: CSAPLAAPYEQYF; CDR3nt: TGCAGTGCTCCCTTAGCGGCCCCCTACGAGCAGTACTTC; d_gene: -; j_gene: TRBJ2-7; abundance: few; len: 13; v_gene: TRBV20-1
CDR3aa: CAISPGQGNTEAFF; CDR3nt: TGTGCCATCAGTCCGGGACAGGGGAACACTGAAGCTTTCTTT; d_gene: TRBD1; j_gene: TRBJ1-1; abundance: few; len: 14; v_gene: TRBV10-3